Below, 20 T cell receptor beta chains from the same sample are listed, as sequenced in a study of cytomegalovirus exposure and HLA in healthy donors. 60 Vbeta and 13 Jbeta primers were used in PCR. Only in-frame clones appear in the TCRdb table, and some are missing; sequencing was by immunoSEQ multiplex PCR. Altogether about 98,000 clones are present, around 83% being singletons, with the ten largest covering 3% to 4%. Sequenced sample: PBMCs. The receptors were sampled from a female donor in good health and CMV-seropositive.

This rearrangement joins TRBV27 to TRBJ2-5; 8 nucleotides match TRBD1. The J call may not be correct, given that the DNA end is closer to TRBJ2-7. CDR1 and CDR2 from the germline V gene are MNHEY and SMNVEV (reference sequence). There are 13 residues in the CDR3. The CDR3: CASSNRGRYEQYF. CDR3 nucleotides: TGTGCCAGCAGCAACAGGGGGAGGTACGAGCAGTACTTC.

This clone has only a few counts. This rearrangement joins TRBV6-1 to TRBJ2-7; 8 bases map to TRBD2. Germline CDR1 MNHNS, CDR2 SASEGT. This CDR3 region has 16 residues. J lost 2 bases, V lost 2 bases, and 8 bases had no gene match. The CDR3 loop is CASSERGTRKTYEQYF. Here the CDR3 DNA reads TGTGCCAGCAGTGAAAGAGGGACTAGGAAGACCTACGAGCAGTACTTC.

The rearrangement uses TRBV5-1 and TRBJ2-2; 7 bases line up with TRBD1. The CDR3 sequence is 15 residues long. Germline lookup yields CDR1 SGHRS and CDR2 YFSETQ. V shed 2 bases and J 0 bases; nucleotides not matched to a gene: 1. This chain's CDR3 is CASSLTGANTGELFF. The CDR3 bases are TGCGCCAGCAGCTTAACAGGGGCGAACACCGGGGAGCTGTTTTTT.

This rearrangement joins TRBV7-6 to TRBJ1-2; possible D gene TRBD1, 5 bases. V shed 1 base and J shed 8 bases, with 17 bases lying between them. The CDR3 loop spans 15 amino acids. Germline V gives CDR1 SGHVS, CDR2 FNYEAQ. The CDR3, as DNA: TGTGCCAGCAGCTTAGGGGCGGCCGGGGGAGGAGGCTACACCTTC. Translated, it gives CASSLGAAGGGGYTF.

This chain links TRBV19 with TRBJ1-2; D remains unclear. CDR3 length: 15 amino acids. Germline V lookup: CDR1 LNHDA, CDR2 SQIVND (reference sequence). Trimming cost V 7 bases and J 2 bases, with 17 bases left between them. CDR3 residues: CASNPVGRANYGYTF. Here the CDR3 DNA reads TGTGCCAGTAACCCGGTTGGGCGGGCAAACTATGGCTACACCTTC.

The CDR3 DNA reads TGCGCCAGCAGCAGGCGGGCTAGCGGAGACAATGAGCAGTTCTTC. This translates into CASSRRASGDNEQFF. This chain joins TRBV5-1 and TRBJ2-1; 7 positions agree with TRBD2. V shed 4 bases, J shed 5 bases, and the junction held 9 bases outside the gene matches. CDR1 and CDR2 (germline): SGHRS, YFSETQ. The CDR3 is 15 residues long.

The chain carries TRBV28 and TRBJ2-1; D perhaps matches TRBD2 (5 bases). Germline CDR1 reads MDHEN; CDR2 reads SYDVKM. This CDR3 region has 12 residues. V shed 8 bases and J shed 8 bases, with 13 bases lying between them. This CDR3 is CASEGSGDEQFF. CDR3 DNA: TGTGCCAGCGAGGGATCTGGGGATGAGCAGTTCTTC.

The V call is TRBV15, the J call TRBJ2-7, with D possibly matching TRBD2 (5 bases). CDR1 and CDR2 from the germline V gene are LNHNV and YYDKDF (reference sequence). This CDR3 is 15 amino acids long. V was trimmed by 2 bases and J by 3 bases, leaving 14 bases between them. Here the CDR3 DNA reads TGTGCCACCAGCAGATCCGGACTTCAGGACTACGAGCAGTACTTC. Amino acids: CATSRSGLQDYEQYF.

The CDR3 is CASSQTSAGEQFF. CDR3 in DNA: TGTGCCAGCAGCCAAACTAGCGCGGGTGAGCAGTTCTTC. This chain joins TRBV11-2 and TRBJ2-1; 7 bases agree with TRBD2. From germline, CDR1 is SGHAT and CDR2 FQNNGV. The trim removed 5 bases at V and 9 bases at J, leaving 7 bases unmatched. The CDR3 runs to 13 residues.

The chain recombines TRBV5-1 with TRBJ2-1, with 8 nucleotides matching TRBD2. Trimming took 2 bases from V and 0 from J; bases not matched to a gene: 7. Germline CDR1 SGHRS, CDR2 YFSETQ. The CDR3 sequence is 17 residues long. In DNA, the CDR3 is TGCGCCAGCAGCTTATCTAGCGGGTCTAGCTCCTACAATGAGCAGTTCTTC. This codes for CASSLSSGSSSYNEQFF.

CDR3 nucleotide sequence: TGTGCCTGGACAATTTCGGGAGAGCAGTACTTC. It translates to CAWTISGEQYF. The genes are TRBV30 and TRBJ2-7; tentative D call: TRBD2 (5 bases). Trimming removed 4 bases at V and 7 bases at J, with 11 bases between. This CDR3 is 11 amino acids long. Germline V gene sequence: CDR1 GTSNPN, CDR2 SVGIG (reference sequence).

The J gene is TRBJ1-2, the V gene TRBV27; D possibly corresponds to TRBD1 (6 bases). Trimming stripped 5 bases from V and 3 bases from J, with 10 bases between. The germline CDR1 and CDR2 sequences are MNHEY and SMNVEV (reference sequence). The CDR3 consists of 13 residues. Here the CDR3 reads CASSGGRYYGYTF. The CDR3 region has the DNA TGTGCCAGCAGTGGGGGCAGGTACTATGGCTACACCTTC.

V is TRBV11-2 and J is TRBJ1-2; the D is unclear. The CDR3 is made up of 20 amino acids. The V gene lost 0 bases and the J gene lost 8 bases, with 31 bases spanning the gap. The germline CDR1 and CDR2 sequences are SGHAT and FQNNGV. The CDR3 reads CASSLETSTPGRDPTSGYTF. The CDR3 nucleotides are TGTGCCAGCAGCTTAGAGACATCGACGCCTGGCCGGGATCCCACTAGCGGCTACACCTTC.

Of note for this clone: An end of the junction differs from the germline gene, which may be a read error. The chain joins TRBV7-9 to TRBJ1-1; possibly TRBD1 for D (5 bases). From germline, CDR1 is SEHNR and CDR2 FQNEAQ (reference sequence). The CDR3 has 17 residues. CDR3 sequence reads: CSSSPTVGVDWRTEAFF. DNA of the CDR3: TGTTCCAGCAGCCCGACAGTAGGGGTAGATTGGCGAACTGAAGCTTTCTTT. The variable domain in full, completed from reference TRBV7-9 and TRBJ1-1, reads DTGVSQNPRHKITKRGQNVTFRCDPISEHNRLYWYRQTLGQGPEFLTYFQNEAQLEKSRLLSDRFSAERPKGSFSTLEIQRTEQGDSAMYLCSSSPTVGVDWRTEAFFGQGTRLTVV.

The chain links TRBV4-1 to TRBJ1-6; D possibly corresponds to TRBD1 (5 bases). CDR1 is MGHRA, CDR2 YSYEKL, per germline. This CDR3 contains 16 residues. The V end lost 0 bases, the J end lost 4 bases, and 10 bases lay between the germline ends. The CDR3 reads CASSQEGGRYNSPLHF. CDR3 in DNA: TGCGCCAGCAGCCAAGAGGGGGGGAGATATAATTCACCCCTCCACTTT.

The CDR3: CASSLYWTGHQPQHF. The CDR3 coding sequence is TGTGCCAGCAGTCTCTACTGGACAGGGCATCAGCCCCAGCATTTT. J is TRBJ1-5 and V is TRBV27; 8 bases match TRBD1. CDR3 length equals 15 residues. V dropped 5 bases and J dropped 5; count of bases not matched to a gene: 8. Germline CDR1 reads MNHEY; CDR2 reads SMNVEV (reference sequence).

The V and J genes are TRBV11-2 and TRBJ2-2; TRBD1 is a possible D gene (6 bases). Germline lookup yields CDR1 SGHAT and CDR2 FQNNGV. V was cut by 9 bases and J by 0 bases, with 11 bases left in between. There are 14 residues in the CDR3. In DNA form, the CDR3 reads TGTGCCAGTTGGACAGTTCCGAACACCGGGGAGCTGTTTTTT. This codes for CASWTVPNTGELFF.

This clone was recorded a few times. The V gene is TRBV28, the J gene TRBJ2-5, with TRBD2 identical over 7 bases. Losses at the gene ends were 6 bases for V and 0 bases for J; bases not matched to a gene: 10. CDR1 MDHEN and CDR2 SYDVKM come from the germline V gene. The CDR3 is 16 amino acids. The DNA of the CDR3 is TGTGCCAGCAGGACCCACCTCCGGGGGGACCAAGAGACCCAGTACTTC. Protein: CASRTHLRGDQETQYF.

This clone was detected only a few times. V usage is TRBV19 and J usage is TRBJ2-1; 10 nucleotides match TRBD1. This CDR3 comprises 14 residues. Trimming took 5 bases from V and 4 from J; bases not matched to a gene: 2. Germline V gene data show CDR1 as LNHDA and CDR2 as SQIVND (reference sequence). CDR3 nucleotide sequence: TGTGCCAGTAGTGTGGGACAGGGGTACAATGAGCAGTTCTTC. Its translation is CASSVGQGYNEQFF.

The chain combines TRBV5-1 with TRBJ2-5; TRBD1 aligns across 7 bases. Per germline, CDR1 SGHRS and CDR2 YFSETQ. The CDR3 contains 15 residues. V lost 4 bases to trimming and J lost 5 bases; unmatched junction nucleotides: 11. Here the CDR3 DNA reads TGCGCCAGCAGCCAATCCGGGACAGCCGGGGAGACCCAGTACTTC. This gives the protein CASSQSGTAGETQYF.